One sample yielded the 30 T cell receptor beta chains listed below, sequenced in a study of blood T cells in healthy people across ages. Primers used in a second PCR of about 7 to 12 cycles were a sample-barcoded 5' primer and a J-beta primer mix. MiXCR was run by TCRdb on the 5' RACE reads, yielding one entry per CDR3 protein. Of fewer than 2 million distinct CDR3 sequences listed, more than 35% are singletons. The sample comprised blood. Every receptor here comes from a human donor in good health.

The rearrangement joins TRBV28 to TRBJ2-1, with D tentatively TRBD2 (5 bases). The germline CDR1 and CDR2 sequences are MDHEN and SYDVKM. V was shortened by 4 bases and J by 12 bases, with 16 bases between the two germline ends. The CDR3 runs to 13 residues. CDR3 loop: CASSSPTRGGQFF. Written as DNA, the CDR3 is TGTGCCAGCAGTTCGCCGACTCGAGGAGGGCAGTTCTTC.

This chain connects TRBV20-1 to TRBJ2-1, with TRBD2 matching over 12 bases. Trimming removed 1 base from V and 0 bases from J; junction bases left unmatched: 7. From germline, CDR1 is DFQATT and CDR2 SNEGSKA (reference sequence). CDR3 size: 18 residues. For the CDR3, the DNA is TGCAGTGCTAGAGGCCCTAGCGGGGGGGCCATCTCCTACAATGAGCAGTTCTTC. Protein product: CSARGPSGGAISYNEQFF.

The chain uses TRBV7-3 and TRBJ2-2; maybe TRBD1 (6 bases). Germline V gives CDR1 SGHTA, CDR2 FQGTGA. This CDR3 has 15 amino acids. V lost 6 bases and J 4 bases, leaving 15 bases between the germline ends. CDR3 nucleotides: TGTGCCAGCAGTCCCCATAGGGGGAGCACCGGGGAGCTGTTTTTT. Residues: CASSPHRGSTGELFF.

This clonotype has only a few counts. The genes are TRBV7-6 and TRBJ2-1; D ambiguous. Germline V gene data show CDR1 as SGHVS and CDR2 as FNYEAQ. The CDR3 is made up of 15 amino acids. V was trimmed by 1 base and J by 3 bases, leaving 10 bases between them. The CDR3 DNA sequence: TGTGCCAGCAGCTTAGGGTCCTCCCTCTACAATGAGCAGTTCTTC. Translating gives CASSLGSSLYNEQFF.

CDR3 sequence reads: CSGSRTGEGTQYF. CDR3 nucleotides: TGCAGCGGAAGTCGAACAGGGGAGGGTACGCAGTATTTT. The chain combines TRBV29-1 with TRBJ2-3; D is possibly TRBD1 or TRBD2 (7 bases each). V dropped 7 bases and J dropped 8 bases, with 19 bases sitting between them. From germline, CDR1 is SQVTM and CDR2 ANQGSEA. The CDR3 has 13 residues.

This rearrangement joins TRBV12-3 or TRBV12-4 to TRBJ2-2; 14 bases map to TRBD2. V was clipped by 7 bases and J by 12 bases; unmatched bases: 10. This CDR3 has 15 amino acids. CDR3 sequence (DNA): TGTGCCAGCAACCCCGGACTAGCGGGGGGACTCCAGCTGTTTTTT. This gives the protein CASNPGLAGGLQLFF.

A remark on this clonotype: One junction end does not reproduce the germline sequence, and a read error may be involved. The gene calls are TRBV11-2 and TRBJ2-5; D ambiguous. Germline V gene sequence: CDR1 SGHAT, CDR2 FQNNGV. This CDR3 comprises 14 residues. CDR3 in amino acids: CASSLDLLRETPYF. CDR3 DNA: TGTGCCAGCAGCTTAGATCTTCTCAGAGAGACCCCGTACTTC.

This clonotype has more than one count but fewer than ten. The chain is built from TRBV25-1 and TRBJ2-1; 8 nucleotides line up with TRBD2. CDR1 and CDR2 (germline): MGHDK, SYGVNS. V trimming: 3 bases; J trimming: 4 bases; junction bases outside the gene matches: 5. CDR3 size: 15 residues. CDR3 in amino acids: CASSEAGGYYNEQFF. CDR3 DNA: TGTGCCAGCAGTGAGGCGGGGGGCTATTACAATGAGCAGTTCTTC.

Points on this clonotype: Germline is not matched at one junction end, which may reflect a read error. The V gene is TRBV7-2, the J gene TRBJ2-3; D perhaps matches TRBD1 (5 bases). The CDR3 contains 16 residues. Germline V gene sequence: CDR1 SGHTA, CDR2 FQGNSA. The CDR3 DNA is TGTGCCAGCAGCTTAGGGCCCAACCTAAGCACAGGTACGCAGTATTTT. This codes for CASSLGPNLSTGTQYF.

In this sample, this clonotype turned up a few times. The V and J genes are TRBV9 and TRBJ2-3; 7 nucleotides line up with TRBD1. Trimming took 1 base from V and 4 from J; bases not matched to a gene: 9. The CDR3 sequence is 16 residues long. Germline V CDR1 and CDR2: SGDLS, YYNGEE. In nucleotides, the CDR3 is TGTGCCAGCAGCGTAACCCCCAGGGGGAGTTCAGATACGCAGTATTTT. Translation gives CASSVTPRGSSDTQYF.

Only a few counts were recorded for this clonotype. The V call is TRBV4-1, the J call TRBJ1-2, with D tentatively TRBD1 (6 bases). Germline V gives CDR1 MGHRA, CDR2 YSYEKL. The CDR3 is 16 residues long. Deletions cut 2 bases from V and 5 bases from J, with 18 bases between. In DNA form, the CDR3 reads TGCGCCAGCAGCCAACTAACCGCAGGGGATACTTATGGCTACACCTTC. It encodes CASSQLTAGDTYGYTF.

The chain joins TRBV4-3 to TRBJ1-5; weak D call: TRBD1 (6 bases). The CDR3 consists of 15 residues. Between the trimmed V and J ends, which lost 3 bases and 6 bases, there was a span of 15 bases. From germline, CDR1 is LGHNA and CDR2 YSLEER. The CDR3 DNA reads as TGCGCCAGCAGCCAGGATACAGGGCGGTCTCAGCCCCAGCATTTT. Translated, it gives CASSQDTGRSQPQHF.

The CDR3, as DNA: TGCAGTGCTAGAGATCTCGGGGGGCAGGCTGAAAAACTGTTTTTT. As protein: CSARDLGGQAEKLFF. The chain links TRBV20-1 to TRBJ1-4; D is perhaps TRBD1 (6 bases). The CDR3 loop spans 15 amino acids. CDR1 and CDR2 (germline): DFQATT, SNEGSKA (reference sequence). The V end was cut by 0 bases, the J end by 7 bases, with 15 bases between.

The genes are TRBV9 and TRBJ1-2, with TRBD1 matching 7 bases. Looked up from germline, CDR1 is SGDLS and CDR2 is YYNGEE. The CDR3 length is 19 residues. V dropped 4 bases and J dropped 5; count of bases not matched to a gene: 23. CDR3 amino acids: CASSPHRGLSRGLGYGYTF. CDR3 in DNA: TGTGCCAGCAGCCCTCACAGGGGACTATCGAGGGGTCTGGGGTATGGCTACACCTTC.

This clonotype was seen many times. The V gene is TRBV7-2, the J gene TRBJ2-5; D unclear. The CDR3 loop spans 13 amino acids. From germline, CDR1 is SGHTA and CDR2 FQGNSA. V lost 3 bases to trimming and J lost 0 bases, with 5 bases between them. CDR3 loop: CASSFTNQETQYF. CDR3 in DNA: TGTGCCAGCAGCTTCACTAACCAAGAGACCCAGTACTTC.

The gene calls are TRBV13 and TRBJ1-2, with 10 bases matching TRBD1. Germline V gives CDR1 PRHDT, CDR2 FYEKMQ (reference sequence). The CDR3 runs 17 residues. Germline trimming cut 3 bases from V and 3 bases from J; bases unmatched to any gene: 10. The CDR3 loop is CASSFRDRGDLYYGYTF. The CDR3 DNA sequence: TGTGCCAGCAGCTTTAGGGACAGGGGCGATCTCTACTATGGCTACACCTTC.

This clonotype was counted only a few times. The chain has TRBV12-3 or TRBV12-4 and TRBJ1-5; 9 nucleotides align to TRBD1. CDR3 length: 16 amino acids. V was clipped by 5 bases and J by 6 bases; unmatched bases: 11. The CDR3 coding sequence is TGTGCCAGCAGTCCATCTACAGGGGGCGGGGGTCAGCCCCAGCATTTT. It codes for CASSPSTGGGGQPQHF.

CDR3 DNA sequence: TGCAGTGCTAGAGATGCCTTAGGGGGGTGGTCCTACAATGAGCAGTTCTTC. Its translation is CSARDALGGWSYNEQFF. This chain uses TRBV20-1 with TRBJ2-1; D tentatively reads TRBD1 or TRBD2 (6 bases each). The CDR3 extends over 17 amino acids. Trimming stripped 0 bases from V and 1 base from J, with 16 bases between. Germline V gene sequence: CDR1 DFQATT, CDR2 SNEGSKA (reference sequence).

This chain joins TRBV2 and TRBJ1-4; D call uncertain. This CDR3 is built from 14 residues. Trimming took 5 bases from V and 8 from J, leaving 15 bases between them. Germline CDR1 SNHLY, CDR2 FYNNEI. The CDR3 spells CASSPPTTSEKLFF. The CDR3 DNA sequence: TGTGCCAGCAGTCCACCTACCACGAGCGAAAAACTGTTTTTT.

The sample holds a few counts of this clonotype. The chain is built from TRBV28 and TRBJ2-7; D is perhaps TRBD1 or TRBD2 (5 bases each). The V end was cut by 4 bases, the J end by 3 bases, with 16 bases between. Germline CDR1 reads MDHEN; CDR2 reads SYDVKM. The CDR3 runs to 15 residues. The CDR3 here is CASSSTGTAYYEQYF. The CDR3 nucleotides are TGTGCCAGCAGTTCAACCGGGACGGCCTACTACGAGCAGTACTTC.

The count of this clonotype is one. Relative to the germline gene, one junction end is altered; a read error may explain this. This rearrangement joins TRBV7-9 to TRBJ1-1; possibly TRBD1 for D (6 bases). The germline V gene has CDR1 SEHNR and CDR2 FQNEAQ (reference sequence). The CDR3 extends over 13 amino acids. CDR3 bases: TGTGCCAACAGCTCCTCTTGGGGGGGCGAAGCTTTCTTT. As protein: CANSSSWGGEAFF.

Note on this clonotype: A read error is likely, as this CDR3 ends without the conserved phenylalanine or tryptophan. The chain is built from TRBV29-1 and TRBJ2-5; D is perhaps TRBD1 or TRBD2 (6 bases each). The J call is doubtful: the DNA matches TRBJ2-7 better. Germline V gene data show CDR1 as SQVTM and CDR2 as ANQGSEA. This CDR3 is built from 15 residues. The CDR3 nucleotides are TGCAGCGTTGTCGGGGGCGCGGGTAATCTCTACGAGCAGTACTTA. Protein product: CSVVGGAGNLYEQYL.

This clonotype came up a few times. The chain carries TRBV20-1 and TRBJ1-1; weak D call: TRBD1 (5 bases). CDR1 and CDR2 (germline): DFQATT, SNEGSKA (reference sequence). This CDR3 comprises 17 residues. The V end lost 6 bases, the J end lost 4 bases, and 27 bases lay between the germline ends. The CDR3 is CSAISLRGLGKGTEAFF. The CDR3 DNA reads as TGCAGTGCCATCTCCCTCCGGGGCCTTGGAAAGGGCACTGAAGCTTTCTTT.

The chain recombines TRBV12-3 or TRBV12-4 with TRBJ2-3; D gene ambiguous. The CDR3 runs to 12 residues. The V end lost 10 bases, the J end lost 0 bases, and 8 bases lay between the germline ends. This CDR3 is CANGYSTDTQYF. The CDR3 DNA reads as TGTGCCAACGGATATAGCACAGATACGCAGTATTTT.

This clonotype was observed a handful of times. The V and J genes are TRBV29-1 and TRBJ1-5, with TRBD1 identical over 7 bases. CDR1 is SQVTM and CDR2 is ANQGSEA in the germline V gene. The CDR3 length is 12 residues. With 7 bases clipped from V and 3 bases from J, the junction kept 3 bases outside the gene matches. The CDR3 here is CSAGQINQPQHF. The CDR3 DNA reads TGCAGCGCGGGACAGATCAATCAGCCCCAGCATTTT. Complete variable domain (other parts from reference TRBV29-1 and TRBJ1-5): SAVISQKPSRDICQRGTSLTIQCQVDSQVTMMFWYRQQPGQSLTLIATANQGSEATYESGFVIDKFPISRPNLTFSTLTVSNMSPEDSSIYLCSAGQINQPQHFGDGTRLSIL.

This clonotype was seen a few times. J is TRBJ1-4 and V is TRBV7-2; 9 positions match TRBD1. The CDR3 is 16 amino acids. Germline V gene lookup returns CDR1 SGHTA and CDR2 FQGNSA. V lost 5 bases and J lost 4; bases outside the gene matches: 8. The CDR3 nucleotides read TGTGCCAGCAGCCGGGACAGGGAGGGTTATAATGAAAAACTGTTTTTT. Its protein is CASSRDREGYNEKLFF.

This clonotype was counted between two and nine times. The CDR3 DNA follows: TGCAGCCTTTCAGGGGTCCTTAATCAGCCCCAGCATTTT. Protein product: CSLSGVLNQPQHF. The chain couples TRBV20-1 to TRBJ1-5, with a tentative D call TRBD1 (6 bases). The germline gives CDR1 DFQATT, CDR2 SNEGSKA (reference sequence). The CDR3 spans 13 residues.

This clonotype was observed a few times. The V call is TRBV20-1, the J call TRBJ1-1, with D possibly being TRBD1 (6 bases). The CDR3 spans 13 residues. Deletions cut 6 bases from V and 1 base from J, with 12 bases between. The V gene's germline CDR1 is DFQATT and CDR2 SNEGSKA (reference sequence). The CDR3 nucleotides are TGCAGTGCACGACAGGACCCGAACACTGAAGCTTTCTTT. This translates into CSARQDPNTEAFF.

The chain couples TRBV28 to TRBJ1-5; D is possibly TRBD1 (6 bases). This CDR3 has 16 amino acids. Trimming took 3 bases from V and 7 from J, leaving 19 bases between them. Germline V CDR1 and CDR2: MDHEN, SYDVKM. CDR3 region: CASSFIGGGFGQPQHF. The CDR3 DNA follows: TGTGCCAGCAGTTTCATAGGGGGGGGATTCGGGCAGCCCCAGCATTTT.

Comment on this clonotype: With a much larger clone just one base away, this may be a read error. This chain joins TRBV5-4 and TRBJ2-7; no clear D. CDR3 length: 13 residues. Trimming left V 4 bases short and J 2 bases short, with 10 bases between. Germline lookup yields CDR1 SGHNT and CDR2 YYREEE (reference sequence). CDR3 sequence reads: CASSRKGPYEQYF. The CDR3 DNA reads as TGTGCCAGCAGCCGAAAAGGGCCCTACGAGCAGTACTTC. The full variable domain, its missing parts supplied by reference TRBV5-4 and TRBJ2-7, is ETGVTQSPTHLIKTRGQQVTLRCSSQSGHNTVSWYQQALGQGPQFIFQYYREEENGRGNFPPRFSGLQFPNYSSELNVNALELDDSALYLCASSRKGPYEQYFGPGTRLTVT.